The 5 T cell receptor beta chains reported below all come from one sample, sequenced in a study of T cell repertoires in cytomegalovirus infection. TCRdb ran MiXCR on the reads and lists one entry per CDR3 protein. Of about 890,000 distinct CDR3 sequences listed, around 29% are singletons. The antigens these receptors bind are not known. This sample comprised cultured CD8+ T cells from PBMCs, obtained from culture after CMV antigen stimulation. The receptors were gathered from a human donor in good health (CMV status not recorded). Some clones in this sample may be carry-over from other donors' samples.

This clonotype was detected a few times. This chain uses TRBV7-9 with TRBJ2-5, with 9 positions matching TRBD1. V shed 5 bases, J shed 5 bases, and the junction held 3 bases outside the gene matches. Germline loops: CDR1 SEHNR, CDR2 FQNEAQ (reference sequence). This CDR3 region has 13 residues. The CDR3 loop reads CASSGDRDETQYF. In nucleotides, the CDR3 is TGTGCCAGCAGCGGGGACAGGGATGAGACCCAGTACTTC.

The chain employs TRBV19 and TRBJ1-5; the D is unclear. This CDR3 region has 13 residues. Trimming removed 6 bases at V and 5 bases at J, with 11 bases between. Germline CDR1 reads LNHDA; CDR2 reads SQIVND (reference sequence). The CDR3 is CASSGINDQPQHF. CDR3 in DNA: TGTGCCAGTAGCGGCATTAACGATCAGCCCCAGCATTTT.

There are a few counts of this clonotype. J is TRBJ2-1 and V is TRBV7-8; D might be TRBD1 (6 bases). The germline V gene encodes CDR1 SGHVS and CDR2 FQNEAQ. Deletions cut 2 bases from V and 7 bases from J, with 18 bases between. This CDR3 is 16 amino acids long. Here the CDR3 DNA reads TGTGCCAGCAGCTTAAGGGGGATACTCCTAGGGAATGAGCAGTTCTTC. It translates to CASSLRGILLGNEQFF.

This clonotype was counted between two and nine times. The genes are TRBV10-3 and TRBJ1-4; D remains ambiguous. The germline V and J ends were trimmed by 0 bases and 5 bases, with 10 bases remaining between them. Looked up from germline, CDR1 is ENHRY and CDR2 is SYGVKD. CDR3 length: 15 amino acids. The CDR3 sequence is CAISESMSGNEKLFF. The DNA of the CDR3 is TGTGCCATCAGTGAGTCGATGTCCGGGAATGAAAAACTGTTTTTT.

This clonotype was seen many times. The chain recombines TRBV10-3 with TRBJ1-1; 10 bases agree with TRBD1. The CDR3 has 15 amino acids. Trimming took 2 bases from V and 3 from J; bases not matched to a gene: 3. The germline CDR1 and CDR2 sequences are ENHRY and SYGVKD. In nucleotides, the CDR3 is TGTGCCATCAGTGAGACGGGACAGGGGTACACTGAAGCTTTCTTT. This translates into CAISETGQGYTEAFF.